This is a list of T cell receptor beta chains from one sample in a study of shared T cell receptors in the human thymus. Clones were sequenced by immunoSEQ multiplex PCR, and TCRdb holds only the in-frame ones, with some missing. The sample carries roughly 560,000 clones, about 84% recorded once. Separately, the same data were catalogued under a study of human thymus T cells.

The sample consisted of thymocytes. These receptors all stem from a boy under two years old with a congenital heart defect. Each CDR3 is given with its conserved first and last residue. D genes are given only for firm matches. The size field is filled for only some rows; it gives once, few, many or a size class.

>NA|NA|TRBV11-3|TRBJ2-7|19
CASSPRVWRDRVSSYEQYF
TGTGCCAGCAGCCCCCGGGTATGGCGGGATAGGGTCAGCTCCTACGAGCAGTACTTC
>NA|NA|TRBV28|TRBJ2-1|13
CASIPQGYNEQFF
TGTGCCAGCATTCCCCAGGGCTACAATGAGCAGTTCTTC
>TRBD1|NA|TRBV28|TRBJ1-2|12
CASRTGGGGYTF
TGTGCCAGCAGGACAGGGGGGGGTGGCTACACCTTC
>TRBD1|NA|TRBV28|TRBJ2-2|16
CASSLRTGPNTGELFF
TGTGCCAGCAGTCTCCGGACAGGACCGAACACCGGGGAGCTGTTTTTT
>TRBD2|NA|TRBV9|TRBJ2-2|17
CASSPSGLQSNTGELFF
TGTGCCAGCAGCCCTAGCGGGCTTCAATCGAACACCGGGGAGCTGTTTTTT
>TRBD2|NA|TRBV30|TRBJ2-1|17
CAWSVRGPLAGDNEQFF
TGTGCCTGGAGTGTTAGAGGCCCACTAGCGGGAGACAATGAGCAGTTCTTC
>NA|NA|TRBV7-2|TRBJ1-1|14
CASSLVGRNTEAFF
TGTGCCAGCAGCCTCGTGGGGCGGAACACTGAAGCTTTCTTT
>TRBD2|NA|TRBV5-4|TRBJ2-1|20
CASSLGLGKIAGQLLNEQFF
TGTGCCAGCAGCTTGGGGTTGGGGAAGATAGCGGGACAATTACTCAATGAGCAGTTCTTC
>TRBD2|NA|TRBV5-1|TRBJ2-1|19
CASSQGLALAGRTYNEQFF
TGCGCCAGCAGCCAGGGACTAGCCCTGGCGGGGAGAACCTACAATGAGCAGTTCTTC
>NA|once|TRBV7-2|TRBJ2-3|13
CASSLVPRDTQYF
TGTGCCAGCAGCTTAGTCCCGAGGGATACGCAGTATTTT
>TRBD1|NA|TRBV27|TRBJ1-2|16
CASSFLTGGPNYGYTF
TGTGCCAGCAGTTTTTTGACAGGGGGACCTAACTATGGCTACACCTTC
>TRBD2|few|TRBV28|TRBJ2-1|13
CASVLAGGNEQFF
TGTGCCAGCGTCCTAGCGGGAGGGAATGAGCAGTTCTTC
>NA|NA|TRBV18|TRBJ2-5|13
CASSPGRGETQYF
TGTGCCAGCTCACCAGGAAGGGGAGAGACCCAGTACTTC
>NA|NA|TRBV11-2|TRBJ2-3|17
CASTEHPRGIGTDTQYF
TGTGCCAGCACCGAACACCCTCGGGGGATAGGGACAGATACGCAGTATTTT
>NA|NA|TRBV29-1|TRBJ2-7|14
CSVLPTGRSYEQYF
TGCAGCGTACTCCCGACAGGGAGGTCCTACGAGCAGTACTTC
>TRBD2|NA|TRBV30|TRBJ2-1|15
CAWSVWEGPYNEQFF
TGTGCCTGGAGTGTCTGGGAGGGCCCCTACAATGAGCAGTTCTTC
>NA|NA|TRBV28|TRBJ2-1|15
CATFNQGGGHNEQFF
TGTGCCACCTTTAACCAGGGAGGCGGGCACAATGAGCAGTTCTTC
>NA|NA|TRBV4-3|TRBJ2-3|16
CASSQVRLHPTDTQYF
TGCGCCAGCAGCCAAGTGAGGCTTCACCCCACAGATACGCAGTATTTT
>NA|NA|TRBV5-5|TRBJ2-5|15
CASSLAREALETQYF
TGTGCCAGCAGTCTGGCGCGGGAAGCCCTGGAGACCCAGTACTTC
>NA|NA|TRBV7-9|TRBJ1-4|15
CASSLRNRTNEKLFF
TGTGCCAGCAGCCTCCGTAACAGGACAAATGAAAAACTGTTTTTT
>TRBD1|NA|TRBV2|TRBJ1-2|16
CASSGDSLLWDYGYTF
TGTGCCAGCTCGGGGGACAGCCTTCTCTGGGACTATGGCTACACCTTC
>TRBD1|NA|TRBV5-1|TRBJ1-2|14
CASSSGQADYGYTF
TGCGCCAGCAGCTCGGGACAGGCCGACTACGGCTACACCTTC
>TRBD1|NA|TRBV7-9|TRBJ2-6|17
CASSLEQGACGANVLTF
TGTGCCAGCAGCTTAGAACAGGGGGCCTGTGGGGCCAACGTCCTGACTTTC
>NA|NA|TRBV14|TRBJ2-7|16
CASSQGGPGETYEQYF
TGTGCCAGCAGCCAGGGGGGACCCGGGGAGACCTACGAGCAGTACTTC
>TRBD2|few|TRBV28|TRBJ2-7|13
CASSGTSFYEQYF
TGTGCCAGCAGCGGGACTAGTTTCTACGAGCAGTACTTC
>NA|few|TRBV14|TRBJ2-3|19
CASSQERPIAARGADTQYF
TGTGCCAGCAGCCAAGAAAGGCCAATAGCGGCTCGGGGAGCAGATACGCAGTATTTT
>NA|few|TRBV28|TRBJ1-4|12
CASSSGGEKLFF
TGTGCCAGCAGTTCGGGGGGAGAAAAACTGTTTTTT
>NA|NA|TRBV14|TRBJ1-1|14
CASSQVSSLTEAFF
TGTGCCAGCAGCCAAGTATCTAGCCTCACTGAAGCTTTCTTT
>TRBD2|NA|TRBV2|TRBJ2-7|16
CASSEARLAGEYEQYF
TGTGCCAGCAGTGAAGCGCGGCTAGCGGGAGAATACGAGCAGTACTTC
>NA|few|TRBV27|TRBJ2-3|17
CASSGGGGTLGTDTQYF
TGTGCCAGCAGTGGAGGCGGAGGGACCCTTGGCACAGATACGCAGTATTTT
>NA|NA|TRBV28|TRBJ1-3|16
CASSTPPGGGGNTIYF
TGTGCCAGCAGTACTCCGCCGGGGGGGGGAGGAAACACCATATATTTT
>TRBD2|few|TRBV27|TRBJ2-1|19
CASSLTSGRAKSSYNEQFF
TGTGCCAGCAGTCTAACTAGCGGGAGGGCAAAAAGCTCCTACAATGAGCAGTTCTTC
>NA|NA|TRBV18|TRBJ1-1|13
CASSEGGDTEAFF
TGTGCCAGCTCAGAAGGGGGTGACACTGAAGCTTTCTTT
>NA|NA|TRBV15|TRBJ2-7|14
CATSTGRVSAEQYF
TGTGCCACCAGCACTGGCAGGGTCTCGGCCGAGCAGTACTTC
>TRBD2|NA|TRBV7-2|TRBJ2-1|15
CASPEDGRADNEQFF
TGTGCCAGCCCCGAAGACGGGAGGGCCGACAATGAGCAGTTCTTC
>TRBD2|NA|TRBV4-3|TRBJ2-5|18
CASSQGLGWREGGETQYF
TGCGCCAGCAGCCAAGGCTTGGGCTGGCGGGAGGGGGGAGAGACCCAGTACTTC
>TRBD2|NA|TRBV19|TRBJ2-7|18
CASSISKELAVTPYEQYF
TGTGCCAGTAGTATAAGTAAGGAGCTAGCGGTTACCCCCTACGAGCAGTACTTC
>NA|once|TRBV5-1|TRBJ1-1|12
CASSPWGVSAFF
TGCGCCAGCAGCCCATGGGGGGTTTCGGCTTTCTTT
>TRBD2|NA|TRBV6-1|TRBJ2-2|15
CASSPPGGDTGELFF
TGTGCCAGCAGTCCCCCGGGGGGGGACACCGGGGAGCTGTTTTTT
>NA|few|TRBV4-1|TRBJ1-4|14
CASSQDVEGEKLFF
TGCGCCAGCAGCCAAGATGTAGAGGGTGAAAAACTGTTTTTT
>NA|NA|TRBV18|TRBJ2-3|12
CASSRRTDTQYF
TGTGCCAGCTCGCGCCGCACAGATACGCAGTATTTT
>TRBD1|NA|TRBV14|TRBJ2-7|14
CASSHTGVSTVQYF
TGTGCCAGCAGCCATACAGGGGTGTCTACGGTGCAGTACTTC
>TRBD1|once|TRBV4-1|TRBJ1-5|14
CASSPGTGNQPQHF
TGCGCCAGCAGTCCCGGGACAGGGAATCAGCCCCAGCATTTT
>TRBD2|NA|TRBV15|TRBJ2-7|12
CATSIPGGEQYF
TGTGCCACCAGCATCCCGGGGGGCGAGCAGTACTTC
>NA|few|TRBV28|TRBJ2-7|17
CASSPLGVAGGGAEQYF
TGTGCCAGCAGTCCCCTCGGGGTAGCGGGTGGGGGGGCCGAGCAGTACTTC
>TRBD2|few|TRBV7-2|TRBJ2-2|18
CASGESQRLAGGTGELFF
TGTGCCAGCGGCGAATCCCAGAGGCTAGCGGGAGGGACCGGGGAGCTGTTTTTT
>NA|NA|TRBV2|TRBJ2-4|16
CASSDWVAASPNIQYF
TGTGCCAGCAGTGATTGGGTAGCGGCATCCCCAAACATTCAGTACTTC